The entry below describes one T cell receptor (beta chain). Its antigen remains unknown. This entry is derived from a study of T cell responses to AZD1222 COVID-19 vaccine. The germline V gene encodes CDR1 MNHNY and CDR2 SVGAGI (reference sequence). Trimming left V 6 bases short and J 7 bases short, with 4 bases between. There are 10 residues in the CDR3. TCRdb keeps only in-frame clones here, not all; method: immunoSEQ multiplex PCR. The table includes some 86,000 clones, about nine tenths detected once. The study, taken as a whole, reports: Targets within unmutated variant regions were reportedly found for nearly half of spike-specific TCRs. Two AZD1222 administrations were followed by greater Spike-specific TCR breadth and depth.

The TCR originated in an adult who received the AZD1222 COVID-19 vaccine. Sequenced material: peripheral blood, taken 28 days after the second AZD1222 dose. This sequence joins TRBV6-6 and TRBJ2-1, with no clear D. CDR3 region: CASRDNEQFF. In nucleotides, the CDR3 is TGTGCCAGCAGAGATAATGAGCAGTTCTTC.